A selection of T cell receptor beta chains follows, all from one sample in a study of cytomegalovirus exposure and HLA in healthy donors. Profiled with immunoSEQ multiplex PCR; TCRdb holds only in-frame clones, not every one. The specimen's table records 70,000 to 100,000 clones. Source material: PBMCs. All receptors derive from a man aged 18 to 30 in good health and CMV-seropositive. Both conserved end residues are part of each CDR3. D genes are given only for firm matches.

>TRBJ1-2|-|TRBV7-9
CASSLQTNYGYTF
TGTGCCAGCAGCTTACAGACTAACTATGGCTACACCTTC
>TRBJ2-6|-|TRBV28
CASGVGANVLTF
TGTGCCAGTGGAGTAGGGGCCAACGTCCTGACTTTC
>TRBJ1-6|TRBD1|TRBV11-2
CASSTRTGRGINSPLHF
TGTGCCAGCAGTACCCGGACAGGGAGGGGAATTAATTCACCCCTCCACTTT
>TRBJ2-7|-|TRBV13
CASSLGQGMYEQYF
TGTGCCAGCAGCTTAGGGCAGGGAATGTACGAGCAGTACTTC
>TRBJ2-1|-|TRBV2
CASSDDRWWDEQFF
TGTGCCAGCAGTGATGACAGGTGGTGGGATGAGCAGTTCTTC
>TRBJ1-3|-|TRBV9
CASSSQTQGTGNTIYF
TGTGCCAGCAGCTCCCAAACGCAGGGAACTGGAAACACCATATATTTT
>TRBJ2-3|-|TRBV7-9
CASSPTASSTDTQYF
TGTGCCAGCAGCCCGACGGCTAGCAGCACAGATACGCAGTATTTT
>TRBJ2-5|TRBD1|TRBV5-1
CASSSTGETQYF
TGCGCCAGCAGCTCGACAGGGGAGACCCAGTACTTC
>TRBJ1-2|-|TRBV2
CASSRTGSRGYTF
TGTGCCAGCAGTCGTACAGGGAGTCGGGGCTACACCTTC
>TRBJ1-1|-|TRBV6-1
CASRALTDAVSEAFF
TGTGCCAGCAGGGCCCTTACAGACGCCGTCTCTGAAGCTTTCTTT
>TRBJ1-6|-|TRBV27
CATSLEVPGTILSSYNSPLHF
TGTGCCACCTCCCTGGAGGTTCCGGGAACGATACTGAGCTCCTATAATTCACCCCTCCACTTT
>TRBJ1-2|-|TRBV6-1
CASSQIPGSYGYTF
TGTGCCAGCAGCCAAATTCCAGGGTCCTATGGCTACACCTTC